Included here is one T cell receptor (beta chain) sequence, with context. Using immunoSEQ multiplex PCR, the repertoire was profiled, and TCRdb retains in-frame clones only, with some absent. In the table there are some 16,000 clones, approximately 71% of which are singletons. The data derive from a study of neoadjuvant anti-PD-1 for oral cavity cancer. CDR1 and CDR2 (germline): MNHNS, SASEGT. This CDR3 is 14 amino acids long. The V end lost 2 bases, the J end lost 2 bases, and 7 bases lay between the germline ends. The chain uses TRBV6-1 and TRBJ1-5; D may be TRBD1 (6 bases). The TCR sequence derives from a person between 40 and 85 years old with oral cavity squamous cell carcinoma. This specimen was PBMCs, taken before nivolumab (anti-PD-1) treatment. CDR3 region: CASSERGGNQPQHF. As DNA, the CDR3 is TGTGCCAGCAGTGAAAGGGGGGGCAATCAGCCCCAGCATTTT.